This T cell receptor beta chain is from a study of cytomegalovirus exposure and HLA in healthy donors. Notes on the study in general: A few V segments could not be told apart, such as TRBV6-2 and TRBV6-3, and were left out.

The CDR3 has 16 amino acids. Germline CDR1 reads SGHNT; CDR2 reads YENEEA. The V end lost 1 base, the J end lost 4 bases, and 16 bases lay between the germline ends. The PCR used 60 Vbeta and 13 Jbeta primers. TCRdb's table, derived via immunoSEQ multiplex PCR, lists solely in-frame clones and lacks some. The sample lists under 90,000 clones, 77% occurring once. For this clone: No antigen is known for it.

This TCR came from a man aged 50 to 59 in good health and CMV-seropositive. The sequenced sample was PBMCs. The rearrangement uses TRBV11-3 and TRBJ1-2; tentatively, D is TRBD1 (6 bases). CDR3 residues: CASSLGGDTLSYGYTF. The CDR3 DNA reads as TGTGCCAGCAGCTTAGGAGGGGACACTCTTTCCTATGGCTACACCTTC.